Listed below are T cell receptor beta chains from one sample, sequenced in a study of CD8 T cells in ankylosing spondylitis. TCRdb independently ran MiXCR on the 5' RACE reads; one entry per CDR3 protein. The sample yields under 450,000 distinct CDR3 sequences, more than 20% seen once. The sample consisted of blood, either unsorted or a sorted T cell fraction (not recorded which). Receptor source: a male donor with ankylosing spondylitis or in good health (not recorded which). The CDR3 runs from the conserved cysteine through the conserved F or W. The order of the fields is V gene, J gene, D gene, clone size, CDR3 protein, CDR3 DNA. A D gene is named only where the DNA matches it firmly. Only part of the rows carry a size: once, few, many, or a class if the clone is expanded.

TRBV29-1	TRBJ1-2	.	many	CSVGPEGLMGYTF	TGCAGCGTTGGACCGGAGGGACTTATGGGCTACACCTTC
TRBV2	TRBJ2-5	.	.	CASMGLGETQYF	TGTGCCAGCATGGGACTTGGAGAGACCCAGTACTTC
TRBV7-8	TRBJ1-1	.	many	CASSLGGVNTEAFF	TGTGCCAGCAGCTTAGGGGGGGTGAACACTGAAGCTTTCTTT
TRBV28	TRBJ1-3	.	.	CASSFAGNTIYF	TGTGCCAGCAGTTTTGCTGGGAACACCATATATTTT
TRBV7-9	TRBJ2-3	.	once	CASSLYGQGTDTQYF	TGTGCCAGCAGCTTATACGGGCAGGGCACAGATACGCAGTATTTT
TRBV29-1	TRBJ1-3	.	.	CSVEKGSGNTIYF	TGCAGCGTTGAAAAGGGGAGCGGAAACACCATATATTTT
TRBV27	TRBJ2-7	.	few	CASSLFPPDSSYEQYF	TGTGCCAGCAGTTTATTCCCACCAGACAGCTCCTACGAGCAGTACTTC
TRBV9	TRBJ2-5	.	.	CASSVQPSQETQYF	TGTGCCAGCAGCGTACAGCCATCCCAAGAGACCCAGTACTTC
TRBV2	TRBJ2-1	.	once	CASTTPGYNEQFF	TGTGCCAGCACCACGCCCGGCTACAATGAGCAGTTCTTC
TRBV5-1	TRBJ2-3	.	.	CASSLMDENTQYF	TGCGCCAGCAGCTTGATGGACGAGAACACGCAGTATTTT
TRBV4-1	TRBJ2-7	.	.	CASSFREDPFYEQYF	TGCGCCAGCTCCTTCAGGGAGGATCCGTTCTACGAGCAGTACTTC
TRBV5-1	TRBJ2-7	.	.	CASSFGQAFYEQYF	TGCGCCAGCAGCTTCGGACAAGCTTTCTACGAGCAGTACTTC
TRBV13	TRBJ2-3	.	.	CASSFPTVSDTQYF	TGTGCCAGCAGCTTTCCGACCGTTTCAGATACGCAGTATTTT
TRBV7-9	TRBJ2-1	TRBD2	.	CASNRGASGGHNEQFF	TGTGCCAGCAACCGGGGGGCTAGCGGGGGCCACAATGAGCAGTTCTTC
TRBV5-5	TRBJ2-6	.	few	CASSSVGAGGANVLTF	TGTGCCAGCAGTTCGGTGGGGGCAGGTGGGGCCAACGTCCTGACTTTC
TRBV11-2	TRBJ1-1	.	.	CASSWGGKTEAFF	TGTGCCAGCAGCTGGGGGGGGAAAACTGAAGCTTTCTTT
TRBV25-1	TRBJ2-7	.	.	CASSPMSGYEQYF	TGTGCCAGCAGCCCCATGTCTGGCTACGAGCAGTACTTC
TRBV20-1	TRBJ2-1	TRBD2	few	CSARGELAGYNEQFF	TGCAGTGCCAGGGGGGAACTAGCGGGATACAATGAGCAGTTCTTC
TRBV20-1	TRBJ2-3	.	.	CSARSFGWTDTQYF	TGCAGTGCTAGGTCGTTTGGTTGGACAGATACGCAGTATTTT
TRBV27	TRBJ2-7	TRBD1	many	CASSLRDRGYEQYF	TGTGCCAGCAGTTTAAGGGACAGGGGCTACGAGCAGTACTTC
TRBV9	TRBJ1-1	.	.	CASSVVPGMNTEAFF	TGTGCCAGCAGCGTTGTCCCGGGGATGAACACTGAAGCTTTCTTT
TRBV7-9	TRBJ1-1	TRBD1	.	CASSSGTGALEAFF	TGTGCCAGCAGCTCCGGGACAGGGGCTCTTGAAGCTTTCTTT
TRBV6-5	TRBJ2-1	.	few	CASSYLFGGGADEQFF	TGTGCCAGCAGTTACCTCTTCGGTGGGGGCGCGGATGAGCAGTTCTTC
TRBV7-2	TRBJ2-1	.	few	CASSLVVGGPNNEQFF	TGTGCCAGCAGCTTAGTTGTCGGGGGGCCTAACAATGAGCAGTTCTTC
TRBV6-5	TRBJ2-2	.	few	CASSYSWDTSAGELFF	TGTGCCAGCAGTTACTCGTGGGACACCAGCGCGGGGGAGCTGTTTTTT
TRBV14	TRBJ2-1	TRBD2	.	CASSQDAAGGRRNEQFF	TGTGCCAGCAGCCAAGATGCCGCGGGGGGCCGGAGGAATGAGCAGTTCTTC
TRBV27	TRBJ2-1	TRBD1	.	CASSLSGQGDSEQFF	TGTGCCAGCAGTTTATCGGGACAGGGGGACAGTGAGCAGTTCTTC
TRBV20-1	TRBJ2-7	.	few	CSARDNYEQYF	TGCAGTGCTAGGGACAACTACGAGCAGTACTTC
TRBV12-3/TRBV12-4	TRBJ2-7	TRBD1	.	CASSSDRANNEQYF	TGTGCCAGCAGTTCGGACAGGGCGAATAACGAGCAGTACTTC
TRBV7-9	TRBJ2-2	TRBD1	.	CASSLQGAETGELFF	TGTGCCAGCAGCTTACAGGGGGCGGAAACCGGGGAGCTGTTTTTT
TRBV28	TRBJ2-2	TRBD2	.	CASSSTGTSADTGELFF	TGTGCCAGCAGCTCGACGGGGACTAGCGCCGACACCGGGGAGCTGTTTTTT
TRBV29-1	TRBJ2-1	.	.	CSVGIRGVSYNEQFF	TGCAGCGTCGGAATCAGGGGGGTCTCCTACAATGAGCAGTTCTTC
TRBV6-1	TRBJ1-6	TRBD1	few	CASRKPGTGIGSPLHF	TGTGCCAGCAGAAAACCCGGGACAGGGATTGGTTCACCCCTCCACTTT
TRBV4-1	TRBJ2-1	TRBD2	many	CASSRATISGQYEQFF	TGCGCCAGCAGCCGAGCAACGATTAGCGGGCAATATGAGCAGTTCTTC
TRBV4-1	TRBJ2-1	.	few	CASQNVRGHPFQFF	TGCGCCAGCCAAAACGTACGGGGCCACCCATTTCAATTCTTC
TRBV15	TRBJ2-3	TRBD2	few	CATSRGGLAASTDTQYF	TGTGCCACCAGCAGGGGGGGACTAGCGGCTAGCACAGATACGCAGTATTTT
TRBV12-3/TRBV12-4	TRBJ2-7	TRBD1	many	CASSFQDRRDEQYF	TGTGCCAGCAGTTTCCAGGACAGGCGCGACGAGCAGTACTTC
TRBV5-1	TRBJ2-7	TRBD2	.	CASSPARGTSGGAPYEQYF	TGCGCCAGCAGCCCCGCGCGGGGGACTAGCGGGGGGGCGCCCTACGAGCAGTACTTC
TRBV15	TRBJ2-1	.	few	CATSLRQESYNEQFF	TGTGCCACCAGCTTGCGACAGGAATCCTACAATGAGCAGTTCTTC
TRBV20-1	TRBJ2-3	TRBD1	.	CSATTGGSSDTQYF	TGCAGTGCTACCACAGGGGGCAGCTCAGATACGCAGTATTTT
TRBV2	TRBJ2-7	.	.	CASRPFLGLGSYEQYF	TGTGCCAGCAGGCCGTTTCTGGGGTTGGGATCCTACGAGCAGTACTTC
TRBV29-1	TRBJ2-1	TRBD2	few	CSPVGLAGGPSYNEQFF	TGCAGCCCCGTCGGGCTAGCGGGGGGGCCCTCCTACAATGAGCAGTTCTTC
TRBV6-1	TRBJ2-1	.	.	CASTLGQMPYNEQFF	TGTGCCAGCACCCTAGGACAGATGCCCTACAATGAGCAGTTCTTC
TRBV7-2	TRBJ1-4	.	.	CASSLIQSNEKLFF	TGTGCCAGCAGCTTAATACAGAGTAATGAAAAACTGTTTTTT